This T cell receptor (beta chain) was obtained from a study of cytomegalovirus exposure and HLA in healthy donors. Whole-study findings and limits: It was 164 TCR beta chains that were listed as cytomegalovirus-associated.

Clones were sequenced by immunoSEQ multiplex PCR, and TCRdb holds only the in-frame ones, with some missing. The repertoire holds about 79,000 clones, 93% seen once, with approximately 3.8% in the top ten. The V segment lost 4 bases and the J segment 3 bases; nucleotides outside the gene matches: 16. This CDR3 region has 21 residues. Germline V gene sequence: CDR1 MDHEN, CDR2 SYDVKM. With regard to this clone: The antigen is unknown.

Sample: PBMCs. The chain links TRBV28 to TRBJ2-4, with 15 bases identical to TRBD2. This TCR derives from a woman aged 25-40 years in good health and CMV-seronegative. The chain's CDR3 is CASSYTPGTSGGPPYKNIQYF. The CDR3 DNA is TGTGCCAGCAGTTATACCCCCGGGACTAGCGGGGGGCCACCTTACAAAAACATTCAGTACTTC.